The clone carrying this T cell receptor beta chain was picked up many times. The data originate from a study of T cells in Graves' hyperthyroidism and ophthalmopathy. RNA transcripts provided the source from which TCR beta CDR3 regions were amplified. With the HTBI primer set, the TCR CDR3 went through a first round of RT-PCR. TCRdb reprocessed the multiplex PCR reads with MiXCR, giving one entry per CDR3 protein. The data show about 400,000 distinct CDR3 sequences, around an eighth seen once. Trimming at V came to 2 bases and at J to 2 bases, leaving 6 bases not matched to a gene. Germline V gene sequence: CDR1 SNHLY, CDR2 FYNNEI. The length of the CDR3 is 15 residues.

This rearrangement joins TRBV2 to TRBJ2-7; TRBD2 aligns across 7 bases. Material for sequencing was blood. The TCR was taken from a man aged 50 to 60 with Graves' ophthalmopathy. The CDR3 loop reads CASSESTSVPYEQYF. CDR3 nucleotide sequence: TGTGCCAGCAGTGAATCCACTAGCGTCCCCTACGAGCAGTACTTC.